The clone carrying this T cell receptor (beta chain) was counted once. The antigen remains unidentified. With 60 Vbeta and 13 Jbeta primers, the PCR was carried out. Method: immunoSEQ multiplex PCR; TCRdb's copy keeps in-frame clones and lacks some. The data contain approximately 150,000 clones, roughly 80% of them singletons. The data belong to a study of cytomegalovirus exposure and HLA in healthy donors. General study results and limits: TCR beta chains associated with HLA were, in a later analysis, more clonally expanded than equally common others. CMV serostatus was the only recorded immune exposure for donors.

The CDR3 covers 16 residues. CDR1 and CDR2 (germline): MDHEN, SYDVKM. V dropped 1 base and J dropped 5; count of bases not matched to a gene: 7. The TCR was taken from a woman aged 30 to 39 in good health and CMV-seronegative. This sequence joins TRBV28 and TRBJ2-2, with 7 bases fitting TRBD2. The sample was PBMCs. The CDR3 region has the DNA TGTGCCAGCAGTTTATCCGCGCAGGGAGGGACCGGGGAGCTGTTTTTT. It is translated as CASSLSAQGGTGELFF. Full variable domain (outside the CDR3, taken from reference TRBV28 and TRBJ2-2): DVKVTQSSRYLVKRTGEKVFLECVQDMDHENMFWYRQDPGLGLRLIYFSYDVKMKEKGDIPEGYSVSREKKERFSLILESASTNQTSMYLCASSLSAQGGTGELFFGEGSRLTVL.